This T cell receptor (beta chain) was recovered during a study of vaccination and CD4 T cells after COVID-19. Study information: Median time from second vaccine dose to sampling was just over 70 days (14 to 241).

Sequenced with the Oncomine TCR Beta short-read assay was DNA taken from cultured CD4+ T cells. TCRdb redid the calling of the PCR reads with MiXCR, one entry per CDR3 protein. The sample includes about 17,000 distinct CDR3 sequences, about 60% of them seen just once. Germline values: CDR1 KGHDR, CDR2 SFDVKD. CDR3 length: 14 amino acids. Regarding treatment: roughly 10-day PBMC culture with coronavirus spike peptide pools or control peptides (ViraFEST assay). ViraFEST used peptide pools to expand antigen-specific T cells, then sequenced TCRs. Remarks on this clonotype: The antigen is not known.

Notes on the study in general: Median numbers of SARS-CoV-2-reactive clonotypes increased from 21 to 38 (not a significant change).

The rearrangement joins TRBV24-1 to TRBJ2-7, with D maybe TRBD2 (6 bases). The source is a human donor who had recovered from COVID-19. The sample consisted of CD4+ T cells from blood, cultured in vitro. The CDR3 sequence is CAAGGPRFLYEQYF. The CDR3 DNA is TGTGCAGCCGGAGGGCCACGATTCCTCTACGAGCAGTACTTC.